The TCR beta chain described here comes from a study of response to subunit inactivated influenza vaccine. Study results and limitations: Authors suggested seasonal influenza vaccinations each recruit few new T cells.

With respect to this clonotype: Its antigen is not identified.

The length of the CDR3 is 12 residues. Deletions cut 1 base from V and 15 bases from J, with 13 bases between. TCRdb passed the RT-PCR reads through MiXCR, listing each CDR3 protein once. The sample lists fewer than 750,000 distinct CDR3 sequences; less than 15% were seen once. V and J are TRBV12-3 or TRBV12-4 and TRBJ2-4; D gene uncertain. The receptor was isolated from a middle-aged man who received an inactivated influenza vaccine. The sample consisted of PBMCs from blood, taken about 12 days after vaccination. In nucleotides, the CDR3 is TGTGCCAGCAGTTTAGTCCCCCAAATTAGGTACTTC. Protein: CASSLVPQIRYF.